This T cell receptor beta chain derives from a study of blood T cell repertoires in COVID-19. All enrollees were about 18 to 90 years old and from approximately 24 US areas. In the 2 weeks before study entry, exposed participants met a COVID-19 case, which was PCR-confirmed or clinician-diagnosed. This CDR3 is 10 amino acids long. CDR1 GTSNPN and CDR2 SVGIG come from the germline V gene (reference sequence). Trimming took 4 bases from V and 14 from J; bases not matched to a gene: 3. Original data processing: Estimation of nucleated cell counts relied on the amplification of reference gene primers. The assay was immunoSEQ multiplex PCR, and TCRdb's table has in-frame clones only and misses some. The D gene and trimming were derived from the DNA, and the V and J assignments and clone size from that table. Here the sample spans more than 300,000 clones, more than 90% being singletons.

This TCR derives from a woman in her thirties who had been exposed to COVID-19. Source material: PBMCs or T cells enriched from blood (not recorded which). V gene TRBV30 combines with J gene TRBJ2-1; 9 nucleotides match TRBD2. CDR3 sequence reads: CAWKGGGEFF. The CDR3, as DNA: TGTGCCTGGAAAGGCGGGGGGGAGTTCTTC.